What follows is one T cell receptor beta chain and its context. Its antigen is still unknown. No qualities accompany the bases; no much larger clone lies one base away. Patients with autoimmune disease history or receiving systemic immunosuppression were excluded from the trial. In every dose cohort, peripheral blood was drawn for TCR sequencing at baseline, cycle 4 day 1, and cycle 7 day 1. The samples were drawn from a first-in-human, open-label, multicenter phase I dose-escalation trial of ivuxolimab. Adults with locally advanced or metastatic melanoma, renal cell carcinoma, hepatocellular carcinoma or head and neck squamous cell carcinoma were enrolled in the trial. Before TCR sequencing, CD4+ T cells and CD8+ T cells from peripheral blood were sorted into separate populations. This specimen belongs to a study of OX40 agonist ivuxolimab in advanced cancers. Regarding the study in general: The costimulatory receptor OX40 (CD134) was targeted by ivuxolimab, a fully human IgG2 agonistic monoclonal antibody. Intravenous ivuxolimab was administered to patients every 2 weeks at six dose levels: 0.01, 0.1, 0.3, 1.5, 3 and 10 mg/kg. Of the approximately 50 dose-escalation patients, hepatocellular carcinoma was present in around 19, melanoma in roughly 15, renal cell carcinoma in 9 and head and neck cancer in 9. A male proportion of 70% to 90% and a mean age of about 60 years, ranging from 23 to 79, were recorded for the dose-escalation cohort. Prior anti-PD-1, anti-PD-L1 or anti-CTLA-4 therapy was permitted, and checkpoint inhibitors had been received by less than 45% of dose-escalation patients. Three dose-escalation patients achieved partial responses, one with hepatocellular carcinoma and two with cutaneous melanoma. The purpose of peripheral TCRbeta sequencing was to test whether ivuxolimab changed TCR sequence diversity and led to clonal T-cell expansion. The paper covers the monotherapy dose-escalation part of the phase I ivuxolimab trial, which included N ≈ 50 patients.

For sequencing of the TCRbeta CDR3 region, genomic DNA was extracted from the sorted cells. The immunoSEQ Assay was used for sequencing of TCRbeta CDR3 regions. Sourced from immuneACCESS, this table was stored by TCRdb with only in-frame sequences that have V and J called. A share of the clones is absent; for the studies checked, an unresolved V gene accounts for under half, and the remainder has no known explanation. For this sample there are 58,000 or so clones; roughly 83% appear just once. The ten largest account for around 3.3% of the sample. Findings and caveats that apply to the study as a whole: Partial responders in the 0.1-3.0 mg/kg groups had among the lowest normalized peripheral clonal expansion, especially among CD8+ T cells. After ivuxolimab, expanded clones were on average more numerous among CD8+ T cells than among CD4+ T cells. The antigen specificity of the peripheral T cells that underwent clonal expansion was not determined. At doses of 0.1 to 3.0 mg/kg, clonal expansion of both CD4+ and CD8+ T cells in blood was seen between baseline and week 6. Low levels of normalized T-cell clonal expansion were also seen in some patients who did not respond.

Sequencing was performed on CD4+ or CD8+ T cells sorted from blood, taken in a trial of the OX40 agonist ivuxolimab. This sequence originates from an adult with an advanced solid tumor such as melanoma, head and neck, liver or kidney cancer.

In nucleotides, the sequence is TGTGCCATCAGTGTCGCAGAGGGCACTGAAGCTTTCTTT. Translation gives CAISVAEGTEAFF. The V gene is TRBV10-3 and the J gene is TRBJ1-1, with no D gene named confidently. CDR1 and CDR2, looked up from the germline V gene, are ENHRY and SYGVKD. The CDR3 holds 13 amino acids from the cysteine to the phenylalanine. The only DNA kept is the CDR3, 39 bases in frame from the first base. V lost 4 bases and J lost 4 bases; the stretch between them is 10 bases long.